Listed here are 12 T cell receptor beta chains from one sample, sequenced in a study of cytomegalovirus exposure and HLA in healthy donors. The PCR made use of 60 Vbeta and 13 Jbeta primers. Produced via immunoSEQ multiplex PCR; TCRdb's table is partial and in-frame only. The repertoire table contains roughly 220,000 clones. Sequencing was performed on PBMCs. The receptors were gathered from a girl under 10 years old in good health and CMV-seropositive.

The V call is TRBV2, the J call TRBJ1-2, with D possibly TRBD1 on 5 matching bases. Germline V CDR1 and CDR2: SNHLY, FYNNEI. The V end lost 4 bases, the J end lost 2 bases, and 14 bases lay between the germline ends. The CDR3 loop spans 15 amino acids. Here the CDR3 DNA reads TGTGCCAGCAGTGCAGGGTTAGACAAGAACTATGGCTACACCTTC. Its translation is CASSAGLDKNYGYTF. Together with reference TRBV2 and TRBJ1-2, the CDR3 gives the full variable domain: EPEVTQTPSHQVTQMGQEVILRCVPISNHLYFYWYRQILGQKVEFLVSFYNNEISEKSEIFDDQFSVERPDGSNFTLKIRSTKLEDSAMYFCASSAGLDKNYGYTFGSGTRLTVV.

The chain recombines TRBV19 with TRBJ2-5; the match to TRBD2 covers 7 bases. The CDR3 runs 16 residues. V was clipped by 3 bases and J by 4 bases; unmatched bases: 11. CDR1 LNHDA and CDR2 SQIVND come from the germline V gene (reference sequence). DNA of the CDR3: TGTGCCAGTAGTATGAAGAGGGTGGGCGGGAGAGAGACCCAGTACTTC. This sequence encodes CASSMKRVGGRETQYF.

This rearrangement joins TRBV4-2 to TRBJ1-5; 8 positions match TRBD1. V was clipped by 4 bases and J by 5 bases; unmatched bases: 4. Germline loops: CDR1 LGHNA, CDR2 YNFKEQ. This CDR3 has 14 residues. CDR3 in amino acids: CASSLQGDDQPQHF. In nucleotides, the CDR3 is TGTGCCAGCAGCCTACAGGGGGATGATCAGCCCCAGCATTTT.

V and J are TRBV19 and TRBJ2-7; 7 positions agree with TRBD1. Germline values: CDR1 LNHDA, CDR2 SQIVND (reference sequence). The CDR3 loop spans 13 amino acids. Germline trimming cut 5 bases from V and 1 base from J; bases unmatched to any gene: 2. The CDR3 reads CASSGRGSYEQYF. In nucleotides, the CDR3 is TGTGCCAGTAGTGGCAGGGGGTCCTACGAGCAGTACTTC.

This chain joins TRBV19 and TRBJ1-1; the D gene is possibly TRBD1 (5 bases). Trimming pared 7 bases from V and 7 bases from J, leaving 25 bases between. The CDR3 length is 16 residues. Germline lookup yields CDR1 LNHDA and CDR2 SQIVND (reference sequence). Here the CDR3 reads CASTQINGQGSGEAFF. DNA of the CDR3: TGTGCCAGTACCCAAATTAATGGGCAGGGTAGTGGTGAAGCTTTCTTT.

The chain is built from TRBV9 and TRBJ2-1, with a tentative D call TRBD1 (6 bases). CDR3 length equals 14 residues. Trimming left V 5 bases short and J 0 bases short, with 9 bases between. CDR1 and CDR2 (germline): SGDLS, YYNGEE. For the CDR3, the DNA is TGTGCCAGCAGTCAGGGGCACTCCTACAATGAGCAGTTCTTC. This translates into CASSQGHSYNEQFF.

The chain recombines TRBV28 with TRBJ2-7, with 9 bases aligning to TRBD2. The CDR3 spans 16 residues. The J segment lost 4 bases and the V segment lost 2 bases, leaving 9 bases of the junction unmatched. From germline, CDR1 is MDHEN and CDR2 SYDVKM. The DNA of the CDR3 is TGTGCCAGCAGTTTAGGACTAGCGATTTTGGGGTACGAGCAGTACTTC. It is translated as CASSLGLAILGYEQYF.

The chain carries TRBV28 and TRBJ2-7; 10 positions match TRBD2. V lost 1 base to trimming and J lost 1 base; unmatched junction nucleotides: 4. Germline CDR1 reads MDHEN; CDR2 reads SYDVKM. The CDR3 loop spans 16 amino acids. The CDR3 region has the DNA TGTGCCAGCAGTTTATTTTCGGGACTAGCGTCCTACGAGCAGTACTTC. Protein: CASSLFSGLASYEQYF.

The chain couples TRBV28 to TRBJ1-1; D not certain. Germline V lookup: CDR1 MDHEN, CDR2 SYDVKM. Trimming took off 6 bases at V and 4 bases at J, with 9 bases between the two ends. The CDR3 consists of 12 residues. CDR3 in DNA: TGTGCCAGCAGATTTTTGAGCACTGAAGCTTTCTTT. Translated, it gives CASRFLSTEAFF.

The V and J genes are TRBV10-3 and TRBJ2-7; 12 bases are a match to TRBD2. V was clipped by 6 bases and J by 5 bases; unmatched bases: 5. The germline CDR1 and CDR2 sequences are ENHRY and SYGVKD. This CDR3 is 14 amino acids long. CDR3 residues: CAIRPTSGRNEQYF. In nucleotides, the CDR3 is TGTGCCATCAGACCAACTAGCGGGAGGAACGAGCAGTACTTC.

Notes on this clone: A read error may account for a junction end that differs from germline. The rearrangement links TRBV6-1 to TRBJ2-2; the match to TRBD2 covers 7 bases. This CDR3 contains 12 residues. Germline V gene data show CDR1 as MNHNS and CDR2 as SASEGT. The chain's CDR3 is CASPGGVRGAVF. In DNA form, the CDR3 reads TGTGCCAGTCCTGGGGGGGTGCGGGGAGCTGTTTTT.

The chain recombines TRBV9 with TRBJ1-2; D is unclear. This CDR3 region has 13 residues. Germline V gene lookup returns CDR1 SGDLS and CDR2 YYNGEE. Trimming took off 1 base at V and 7 bases at J, with 11 bases between the two ends. The CDR3 reads CASSVYAGGGYTF. For the CDR3, the DNA is TGTGCCAGCAGCGTATATGCGGGTGGTGGCTACACCTTC.